These 20 T cell receptor beta chains originate from one sample sequenced in a study of blood T cell repertoires in COVID-19. Using immunoSEQ multiplex PCR, the repertoire was profiled, and TCRdb retains in-frame clones only, with some absent. The sample shows 250,000 or so clones, 70% to 85% of them seen only once. The sample taken for sequencing was peripheral blood. Receptor source: a woman of 80 years or more with acute or convalescent COVID-19.

V and J are TRBV19 and TRBJ1-1, with D possibly being TRBD1 (6 bases). CDR3 length: 15 amino acids. The V and J ends lost 4 bases and 1 base respectively, with 13 bases between them. CDR1 is LNHDA, CDR2 SQIVND, per germline (reference sequence). Here the CDR3 DNA reads TGTGCCAGTAGTAACCCAGGGGCGGCGAACACTGAAGCTTTCTTT. This translates into CASSNPGAANTEAFF.

The J gene is TRBJ1-6, the V gene TRBV7-2; 7 bases agree with TRBD1. CDR3 length: 15 residues. V dropped 1 base and J dropped 8; count of bases not matched to a gene: 5. CDR1 and CDR2 from the germline V gene are SGHTA and FQGNSA. As DNA, the CDR3 is TGTGCCAGCAGCTTAGAGGGGGCGCGTCATTCACCCCTCCACTTT. The encoded protein is CASSLEGARHSPLHF.

This sequence joins TRBV7-3 and TRBJ2-3, with TRBD2 identical over 9 bases. This CDR3 region has 18 residues. The ends lost 5 bases at V and 6 bases at J; junction bases unmatched: 18. Germline loops: CDR1 SGHTA, CDR2 FQGTGA. The CDR3 DNA sequence: TGTGCCAGCAGCCCCGGATCGGGACTAGCACCCGGGGGCGATACGCAGTATTTT. Translated: CASSPGSGLAPGGDTQYF.

The genes are TRBV6-6 and TRBJ1-2; 7 nucleotides align to TRBD1. Germline trimming cut 6 bases from V and 4 bases from J; bases unmatched to any gene: 20. Germline lookup yields CDR1 MNHNY and CDR2 SVGAGI (reference sequence). This CDR3 is 18 amino acids long. The CDR3: CASSRTGVTGSRTYGYTF. The CDR3 nucleotides are TGTGCCAGCAGCCGAACAGGGGTAACGGGCTCTAGAACCTATGGCTACACCTTC.

The chain has TRBV7-2 and TRBJ2-2; maybe TRBD1 (6 bases). Trimming took off 5 bases at V and 5 bases at J, with 9 bases between the two ends. CDR3 length: 13 residues. Germline V gives CDR1 SGHTA, CDR2 FQGNSA. CDR3 residues: CASSPQGTGELFF. The CDR3 bases are TGTGCCAGCAGCCCACAGGGTACCGGGGAGCTGTTTTTT.

This clone was seen a handful of times. The rearrangement links TRBV6-2 or TRBV6-3 to TRBJ1-1; tentative D call: TRBD1 (5 bases). The CDR3 has 13 residues. The germline V and J ends were trimmed by 5 bases and 1 base, with 8 bases remaining between them. CDR1 MNHEY and CDR2 SVGEGT come from the germline V gene. CDR3 residues: CASSLQGNTEAFF. CDR3 nucleotide sequence: TGTGCCAGCAGTCTTCAGGGGAACACTGAAGCTTTCTTT.

The J gene is TRBJ1-1, the V gene TRBV3-1 (or the pseudogene TRBV3-2); D is uncertain. V lost 1 base and J 4 bases, leaving 10 bases between the germline ends. The CDR3 is 14 residues long. Germline values: CDR1 LGHDT, CDR2 YNNKEL (reference sequence). CDR3 residues: CASSQVAVTTEAFF. CDR3 bases: TGTGCCAGCAGCCAAGTGGCTGTTACCACTGAAGCTTTCTTT.

V usage is TRBV6-2 or TRBV6-3 and J usage is TRBJ2-2, with 8 bases aligning to TRBD1. CDR1 is MNHEY and CDR2 is SVGEGT in the germline V gene. J was trimmed by 13 bases and V by 5 bases; bases with no gene match: 6. The CDR3 is 12 residues long. The chain's CDR3 is CASSRQGRGLFF. CDR3 nucleotide sequence: TGTGCCAGCAGTCGACAGGGGAGAGGGCTGTTTTTT.

This clone was detected only a few times. The chain employs TRBV7-8 and TRBJ2-2; the match to TRBD2 covers 9 bases. Losses at the gene ends were 5 bases for V and 2 bases for J; bases not matched to a gene: 6. This CDR3 region has 16 residues. In germline, CDR1 is SGHVS, CDR2 FQNEAQ. The CDR3 loop is CASSTRTSANTGELFF. The CDR3 nucleotides read TGTGCCAGCAGCACTCGGACTAGCGCTAACACCGGGGAGCTGTTTTTT.

The gene calls are TRBV9 and TRBJ2-2, with TRBD1 matching 10 bases. This CDR3 has 18 residues. The V gene's germline CDR1 is SGDLS and CDR2 YYNGEE. The J segment lost 1 base and the V segment lost 3 bases, leaving 9 bases of the junction unmatched. The DNA of the CDR3 is TGTGCCAGCAGCGGACGGACAGGGGGACTACAGAACACCGGGGAGCTGTTTTTT. Amino acids: CASSGRTGGLQNTGELFF.

The V call is TRBV7-2, the J call TRBJ1-6; D remains unclear. This CDR3 has 16 residues. Trimming shortened V by 5 bases and J by 5 bases, and 16 bases separated the two germline ends. CDR1 and CDR2 from the germline V gene are SGHTA and FQGNSA. The CDR3 DNA reads as TGTGCCAGCAGCGTCCGGATGCGGGGTAATAATTCACCCCTCCACTTT. Residues: CASSVRMRGNNSPLHF.

The J gene is TRBJ1-2, the V gene TRBV18; maybe TRBD1 (5 bases). The germline CDR1 and CDR2 sequences are KGHSH and LQKENI. Trimming stripped 1 base from V and 7 bases from J, with 10 bases between. The CDR3 length is 13 residues. CDR3 amino acids: CASSPQDKSGYTF. The CDR3 DNA reads TGTGCCAGCTCACCACAGGACAAGAGTGGCTACACCTTC.

The CDR3 DNA sequence: TGTGCCAGTAGTAAGCGGGGACTAGCGGGAGGCAATGAGCAGTTCTTC. Translated: CASSKRGLAGGNEQFF. This chain joins TRBV19 and TRBJ2-1; TRBD2 agrees at 15 bases. Germline CDR1 is LNHDA and CDR2 is SQIVND (reference sequence). The CDR3 runs to 16 residues. The junction had 4 bases not matched to a gene; V was cut back by 4 bases and J by 6 bases.

The chain combines TRBV7-2 with TRBJ2-1; 7 bases line up with TRBD1. Germline loops: CDR1 SGHTA, CDR2 FQGNSA. This CDR3 is 16 amino acids long. Trimming removed 3 bases from V and 4 bases from J; junction bases left unmatched: 9. CDR3 loop: CASSFGDDRAYNEQFF. The CDR3 nucleotides are TGTGCCAGCAGCTTTGGGGATGACAGGGCATACAATGAGCAGTTCTTC.

The chain uses TRBV6-1 and TRBJ1-5; D call uncertain. The germline gives CDR1 MNHNS, CDR2 SASEGT. The CDR3 runs 16 residues. Trimming took off 0 bases at V and 1 base at J, with 10 bases between the two ends. CDR3 in DNA: TGTGCCAGCAGTGAAGCGCGGCCTGCCAGCAATCAGCCCCAGCATTTT. Its translation: CASSEARPASNQPQHF.

This clone was detected a few times. This chain links TRBV5-6 with TRBJ1-1; D is undetermined. The V gene lost 4 bases and the J gene lost 2 bases, with 12 bases spanning the gap. Germline V lookup: CDR1 SGHDT, CDR2 YYEEEE. The CDR3 contains 14 residues. CDR3 sequence (DNA): TGTGCCAGCAGCCCCCAGACACCAAACACTGAAGCTTTCTTT. Amino acids: CASSPQTPNTEAFF. Full variable domain (missing parts from reference TRBV5-6 and TRBJ1-1): DAGVTQSPTHLIKTRGQQVTLRCSPKSGHDTVSWYQQALGQGPQFIFQYYEEEERQRGNFPDRFSGHQFPNYSSELNVNALLLGDSALYLCASSPQTPNTEAFFGQGTRLTVV.

This rearrangement joins TRBV7-3 to TRBJ2-1; 9 bases match TRBD1. CDR1 and CDR2 from the germline V gene are SGHTA and FQGTGA. The V gene end was trimmed by 5 bases and the J gene end by 10 bases; junction bases not matched to a gene: 12. The CDR3 is 15 amino acids. CDR3 in amino acids: CASSLTGGTGREQFF. The CDR3, as DNA: TGTGCCAGCAGCCTTACCGGGGGGACAGGGCGCGAGCAGTTCTTC. Combining the CDR3 with reference TRBV7-3 and TRBJ2-1 gives the whole variable domain GAGVSQTPSNKVTEKGKYVELRCDPISGHTALYWYRQSLGQGPEFLIYFQGTGAADDSGLPNDRFFAVRPEGSVSTLKIQRTERGDSAVYLCASSLTGGTGREQFFGPGTRLTVL.

V is TRBV7-2 and J is TRBJ1-5; 10 nucleotides match TRBD1. V shed 5 bases and J 4 bases; nucleotides not matched to a gene: 8. The CDR3 has 16 amino acids. CDR1 and CDR2 (germline): SGHTA, FQGNSA. CDR3: CASSIGQGVWNQPQHF. CDR3 DNA sequence: TGTGCCAGCAGCATCGGACAGGGGGTTTGGAATCAGCCCCAGCATTTT.

The chain has TRBV5-1 and TRBJ2-2, with D possibly TRBD1 on 5 matching bases. The germline V and J ends were trimmed by 4 bases and 4 bases, with 11 bases remaining between them. The CDR3 length is 14 residues. Germline-derived CDR1 and CDR2 are SGHRS and YFSETQ. CDR3 residues: CASSPLQGTGELFF. CDR3 DNA sequence: TGCGCCAGCAGCCCCCTCCAGGGCACCGGGGAGCTGTTTTTT.

The table lists this clone with a few counts. The chain has TRBV6-5 and TRBJ1-5; possibly TRBD1 for D (6 bases). V was pared by 6 bases and J by 0 bases, with 12 bases between. This CDR3 has 15 residues. Germline V gene lookup returns CDR1 MNHEY and CDR2 SVGAGI. The chain's CDR3 is CASSLGTHSNQPQHF. The CDR3 DNA reads TGTGCCAGCAGCCTCGGGACACATAGCAATCAGCCCCAGCATTTT.